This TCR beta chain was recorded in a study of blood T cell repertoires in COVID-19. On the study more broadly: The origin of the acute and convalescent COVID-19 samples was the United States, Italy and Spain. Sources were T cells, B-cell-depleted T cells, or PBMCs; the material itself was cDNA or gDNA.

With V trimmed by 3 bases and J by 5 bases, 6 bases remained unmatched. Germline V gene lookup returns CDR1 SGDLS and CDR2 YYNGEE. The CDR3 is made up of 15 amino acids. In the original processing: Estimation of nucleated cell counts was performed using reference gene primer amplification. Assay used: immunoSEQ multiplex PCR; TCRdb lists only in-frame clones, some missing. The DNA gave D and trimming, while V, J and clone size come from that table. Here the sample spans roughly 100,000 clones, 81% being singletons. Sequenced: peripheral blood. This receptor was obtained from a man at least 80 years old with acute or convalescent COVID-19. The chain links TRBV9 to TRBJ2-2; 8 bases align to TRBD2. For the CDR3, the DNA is TGTGCCAGCAGCGCCTCCGCTAGCGGGACCGGGGAGCTGTTTTTT. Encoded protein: CASSASASGTGELFF.